These T cell receptor beta chains were read from a single sample in a study of CD8 T cells in ankylosing spondylitis. TCRdb used MiXCR to reprocess the 5' RACE reads, holding one entry per CDR3 protein. The sample yields about 350,000 distinct CDR3 sequences, 20% to 25% seen once. Sequenced sample: blood, either unsorted or a sorted T cell fraction (not recorded which). These receptors came from a male donor with ankylosing spondylitis or in good health (not recorded which). CDR3s include the opening cysteine and the closing phenylalanine or tryptophan. Each record gives: CDR3 length, D gene, V gene, clone size, J gene, CDR3 protein, CDR3 DNA. D genes are given only for firm matches. Clone size is not always given. Where it is, it says once, few, many or a class for expanded clones.

len: 15; d_gene: NA; v_gene: TRBV12-3/TRBV12-4; abundance: NA; j_gene: TRBJ2-1; CDR3aa: CASSLMGEAYNEQFF; CDR3nt: TGTGCCAGCAGTTTAATGGGGGAAGCCTACAATGAGCAGTTCTTC
len: 17; d_gene: NA; v_gene: TRBV12-3/TRBV12-4; abundance: few; j_gene: TRBJ2-7; CDR3aa: CASSSHPDSLAPYEQYF; CDR3nt: TGTGCCAGCAGTTCCCACCCAGATAGCTTGGCCCCCTACGAGCAGTACTTC
len: 14; d_gene: NA; v_gene: TRBV6-1; abundance: NA; j_gene: TRBJ1-1; CDR3aa: CASNIGGGNTEAFF; CDR3nt: TGTGCCAGCAATATCGGAGGGGGGAACACTGAAGCTTTCTTT
len: 16; d_gene: TRBD1; v_gene: TRBV10-3; abundance: few; j_gene: TRBJ2-2; CDR3aa: CAISDLGQGGTGELFF; CDR3nt: TGTGCCATCAGTGACCTCGGACAGGGTGGGACCGGGGAGCTGTTTTTT
len: 14; d_gene: TRBD2; v_gene: TRBV2; abundance: few; j_gene: TRBJ2-1; CDR3aa: CASRGVHGYYEQFF; CDR3nt: TGTGCCAGCCGGGGGGTCCATGGATATTATGAGCAGTTCTTC
len: 15; d_gene: TRBD1; v_gene: TRBV6-1; abundance: NA; j_gene: TRBJ1-1; CDR3aa: CASSDPTGVNTEAFF; CDR3nt: TGTGCCAGCAGTGACCCCACAGGGGTGAACACTGAAGCTTTCTTT
len: 15; d_gene: NA; v_gene: TRBV5-1; abundance: few; j_gene: TRBJ2-1; CDR3aa: CASSLGWNDYNEQFF; CDR3nt: TGCGCCAGCAGCTTGGGCTGGAATGACTACAATGAGCAGTTCTTC
len: 18; d_gene: NA; v_gene: TRBV15; abundance: NA; j_gene: TRBJ2-1; CDR3aa: CATSRDPELTRPYNEQFF; CDR3nt: TGTGCCACCAGCAGAGATCCGGAACTTACCCGGCCCTACAATGAGCAGTTCTTC
len: 13; d_gene: TRBD2; v_gene: TRBV20-1; abundance: many; j_gene: TRBJ2-7; CDR3aa: CSARGGSSYEQYF; CDR3nt: TGCAGTGCTAGGGGGGGGTCCTCCTACGAGCAGTACTTC
len: 16; d_gene: TRBD2; v_gene: TRBV11-2; abundance: NA; j_gene: TRBJ2-2; CDR3aa: CASSSGGGKNAGELFF; CDR3nt: TGTGCCAGCAGCTCGGGAGGGGGGAAGAACGCCGGGGAGCTGTTTTTT
len: 15; d_gene: NA; v_gene: TRBV7-9; abundance: NA; j_gene: TRBJ2-4; CDR3aa: CASSLVGLGKNIQYF; CDR3nt: TGTGCCAGCAGCTTAGTGGGGCTGGGCAAAAACATTCAGTACTTC
len: 13; d_gene: NA; v_gene: TRBV12-3/TRBV12-4; abundance: many; j_gene: TRBJ1-3; CDR3aa: CASSLGDGNTIYF; CDR3nt: TGTGCCAGCAGTTTAGGGGACGGAAACACCATATATTTT
len: 13; d_gene: NA; v_gene: TRBV27; abundance: NA; j_gene: TRBJ2-7; CDR3aa: CASSLQFTDEQYF; CDR3nt: TGTGCCAGCAGTCTTCAATTCACCGACGAGCAGTACTTC
len: 15; d_gene: TRBD1; v_gene: TRBV2; abundance: few; j_gene: TRBJ1-1; CDR3aa: CASSEGAGGNTEAFF; CDR3nt: TGTGCCAGCAGTGAAGGTGCAGGGGGGAACACTGAAGCTTTCTTT
len: 15; d_gene: TRBD2; v_gene: TRBV29-1; abundance: NA; j_gene: TRBJ2-7; CDR3aa: CSVDQGLAGPYEQYF; CDR3nt: TGCAGCGTTGATCAGGGGCTAGCGGGGCCCTACGAGCAGTACTTC
len: 13; d_gene: NA; v_gene: TRBV24-1; abundance: few; j_gene: TRBJ2-7; CDR3aa: CATSATASREQYF; CDR3nt: TGTGCCACCAGTGCGACAGCAAGCCGCGAGCAGTACTTC
len: 15; d_gene: NA; v_gene: TRBV4-1; abundance: NA; j_gene: TRBJ2-1; CDR3aa: CASSQATGGYNEQFF; CDR3nt: TGCGCCAGCAGCCAAGCAACCGGAGGGTACAATGAGCAGTTCTTC
len: 15; d_gene: TRBD1; v_gene: TRBV9; abundance: few; j_gene: TRBJ2-1; CDR3aa: CASSGQGVSYNEQFF; CDR3nt: TGTGCCAGCAGCGGTCAGGGGGTATCCTACAATGAGCAGTTCTTC
len: 16; d_gene: NA; v_gene: TRBV7-8; abundance: NA; j_gene: TRBJ2-5; CDR3aa: CASSLSGTQVQETQYF; CDR3nt: TGTGCCAGCAGCTTAAGCGGGACACAAGTCCAAGAGACCCAGTACTTC
len: 14; d_gene: NA; v_gene: TRBV12-3/TRBV12-4; abundance: few; j_gene: TRBJ1-2; CDR3aa: CASSLFGGPYGYTF; CDR3nt: TGTGCCAGCAGTTTATTTGGGGGTCCCTATGGCTACACCTTC
len: 15; d_gene: NA; v_gene: TRBV14; abundance: few; j_gene: TRBJ2-2; CDR3aa: CASSQLVGGTGELFF; CDR3nt: TGTGCCAGCAGCCAATTGGTCGGTGGCACCGGGGAGCTGTTTTTT
len: 14; d_gene: NA; v_gene: TRBV16; abundance: few; j_gene: TRBJ2-5; CDR3aa: CASSQFGGSETQYF; CDR3nt: TGTGCCAGCAGCCAATTTGGAGGATCGGAGACCCAGTACTTC
len: 14; d_gene: TRBD1; v_gene: TRBV5-6; abundance: NA; j_gene: TRBJ2-3; CDR3aa: CASSFGTGVDTQYF; CDR3nt: TGTGCCAGCAGCTTTGGGACAGGGGTGGATACGCAGTATTTT
len: 13; d_gene: NA; v_gene: TRBV4-1; abundance: NA; j_gene: TRBJ1-2; CDR3aa: CASSQGLGGGYTF; CDR3nt: TGCGCCAGCAGCCAAGGTTTGGGGGGCGGCTACACCTTC
len: 12; d_gene: NA; v_gene: TRBV12-3/TRBV12-4; abundance: few; j_gene: TRBJ2-7; CDR3aa: CASRTGSYEQYF; CDR3nt: TGTGCCAGCAGGACAGGCTCCTACGAGCAGTACTTC
len: 15; d_gene: TRBD2; v_gene: TRBV20-1; abundance: NA; j_gene: TRBJ2-1; CDR3aa: CSAREVAGVNNEQFF; CDR3nt: TGCAGTGCTAGAGAAGTAGCGGGGGTGAACAATGAGCAGTTCTTC
len: 17; d_gene: NA; v_gene: TRBV15; abundance: few; j_gene: TRBJ2-5; CDR3aa: CATSRGEQGLGQETQYF; CDR3nt: TGTGCCACCAGCAGAGGAGAACAGGGATTAGGGCAAGAGACCCAGTACTTC
len: 13; d_gene: NA; v_gene: TRBV6-1; abundance: few; j_gene: TRBJ2-7; CDR3aa: CASSRRGFHEQYF; CDR3nt: TGTGCCAGCAGTCGAAGAGGGTTCCACGAGCAGTACTTC
len: 12; d_gene: NA; v_gene: TRBV12-3/TRBV12-4; abundance: many; j_gene: TRBJ2-7; CDR3aa: CASSLGRLEQYF; CDR3nt: TGTGCCAGCAGTTTAGGCAGGCTCGAGCAGTACTTC
len: 16; d_gene: NA; v_gene: TRBV4-1; abundance: NA; j_gene: TRBJ2-7; CDR3aa: CASSQLNREPAYEQYF; CDR3nt: TGCGCCAGCAGCCAGCTAAACAGGGAGCCAGCCTACGAGCAGTACTTC
len: 12; d_gene: NA; v_gene: TRBV25-1; abundance: few; j_gene: TRBJ2-4; CDR3aa: CASSDGGGIQYF; CDR3nt: TGTGCCAGCAGTGACGGGGGTGGCATTCAGTACTTC
len: 20; d_gene: NA; v_gene: TRBV6-2/TRBV6-3; abundance: NA; j_gene: TRBJ2-5; CDR3aa: CASSPRGASGSGGDQETQYF; CDR3nt: TGTGCCAGCAGTCCCCGTGGGGCGAGTGGGTCCGGGGGAGATCAAGAGACCCAGTACTTC
len: 17; d_gene: NA; v_gene: TRBV4-1; abundance: few; j_gene: TRBJ2-3; CDR3aa: CASSLAVWGGRGDTQYF; CDR3nt: TGCGCCAGCAGCCTGGCCGTGTGGGGGGGCCGGGGAGATACGCAGTATTTT
len: 18; d_gene: TRBD1; v_gene: TRBV20-1; abundance: NA; j_gene: TRBJ2-3; CDR3aa: CSARDTGQGAFSSDTQYF; CDR3nt: TGCAGTGCTAGAGATACGGGACAGGGGGCCTTTTCGTCAGATACGCAGTATTTT
len: 15; d_gene: NA; v_gene: TRBV20-1; abundance: few; j_gene: TRBJ2-7; CDR3aa: CSAIVGRNTLGEQYF; CDR3nt: TGCAGTGCCATTGTAGGACGGAACACCTTGGGCGAGCAGTACTTC
len: 15; d_gene: TRBD2; v_gene: TRBV4-2; abundance: few; j_gene: TRBJ2-1; CDR3aa: CASRENSGGSNEQFF; CDR3nt: TGTGCCAGCAGAGAGAATAGCGGGGGATCCAATGAGCAGTTCTTC
len: 14; d_gene: NA; v_gene: TRBV7-8; abundance: many; j_gene: TRBJ2-7; CDR3aa: CASSLDPWVYEQYF; CDR3nt: TGTGCCAGCAGCTTAGACCCATGGGTCTACGAGCAGTACTTC
len: 14; d_gene: NA; v_gene: TRBV9; abundance: NA; j_gene: TRBJ1-1; CDR3aa: CASSVVAMNTEAFF; CDR3nt: TGTGCCAGCAGCGTAGTTGCCATGAACACTGAAGCTTTCTTT
len: 14; d_gene: NA; v_gene: TRBV24-1; abundance: NA; j_gene: TRBJ2-7; CDR3aa: CATSGPGLSYEQYF; CDR3nt: TGTGCCACCAGTGGGCCAGGGCTCTCCTACGAGCAGTACTTC
len: 16; d_gene: TRBD1; v_gene: TRBV20-1; abundance: NA; j_gene: TRBJ1-1; CDR3aa: CSAASEQGAGDTEAFF; CDR3nt: TGCAGTGCTGCCTCGGAACAGGGGGCCGGTGACACTGAAGCTTTCTTT
len: 16; d_gene: TRBD1; v_gene: TRBV4-1; abundance: NA; j_gene: TRBJ2-5; CDR3aa: CASSHRPGQGSETQYF; CDR3nt: TGCGCCAGCAGCCACAGACCCGGACAGGGGTCCGAGACCCAGTACTTC
len: 14; d_gene: NA; v_gene: TRBV29-1; abundance: NA; j_gene: TRBJ1-1; CDR3aa: CSVERQGGDTEAFF; CDR3nt: TGCAGCGTTGAAAGGCAGGGTGGGGACACTGAAGCTTTCTTT
len: 15; d_gene: NA; v_gene: TRBV12-3/TRBV12-4; abundance: NA; j_gene: TRBJ2-5; CDR3aa: CASRDLYAAWETQYF; CDR3nt: TGTGCCAGCAGGGACCTTTATGCGGCCTGGGAGACCCAGTACTTC
len: 11; d_gene: NA; v_gene: TRBV12-3/TRBV12-4; abundance: many; j_gene: TRBJ2-7; CDR3aa: CASRGASEQYF; CDR3nt: TGTGCCAGCAGGGGGGCAAGCGAGCAGTACTTC
len: 14; d_gene: TRBD2; v_gene: TRBV6-2/TRBV6-3; abundance: NA; j_gene: TRBJ2-1; CDR3aa: CASNAAAGVVEQFF; CDR3nt: TGTGCCAGCAATGCGGCAGCGGGGGTAGTAGAGCAGTTCTTC
len: 16; d_gene: TRBD1; v_gene: TRBV11-2; abundance: NA; j_gene: TRBJ2-5; CDR3aa: CASSLGNRQGQETQYF; CDR3nt: TGTGCCAGCAGCTTAGGGAATAGACAGGGACAAGAGACCCAGTACTTC
len: 14; d_gene: TRBD2; v_gene: TRBV20-1; abundance: NA; j_gene: TRBJ2-7; CDR3aa: CSAKLADLSYEQYF; CDR3nt: TGCAGTGCCAAACTAGCGGATCTTTCCTACGAGCAGTACTTC
len: 14; d_gene: NA; v_gene: TRBV28; abundance: NA; j_gene: TRBJ2-3; CDR3aa: CATSERFLADTQYF; CDR3nt: TGTGCCACCTCCGAGCGGTTTTTGGCAGATACGCAGTATTTT
len: 13; d_gene: NA; v_gene: TRBV18; abundance: NA; j_gene: TRBJ2-1; CDR3aa: CASSQIFPNEQFF; CDR3nt: TGTGCCAGCTCCCAGATTTTCCCAAATGAGCAGTTCTTC